This T cell receptor (beta chain) was recorded in a study of shared clonotypes between healthy human individuals. The V gene lost 3 bases and the J gene lost 0 bases, with 17 bases spanning the gap. Germline CDR1 MGHRA, CDR2 YSYEKL. This CDR3 is 17 amino acids long. The assay was immunoSEQ multiplex PCR, and TCRdb's table has in-frame clones only and misses some. This table holds about 2.1 million clones, around 93% found once. Study-wide results and caveats: Clonotypes shared by all four sorted-subset donors had higher generation probabilities than non-shared clonotypes. The rarefaction results pointed to incomplete sorted-subset sequencing despite large depth.

CD45RO-negative, CCR7-selected cells formed the naive CD8 fraction, which excluded terminally differentiated effector memory CD45RA+ cells. With regard to this clone: Its specificity is not known.

The specimen was naive CD8+ T cells from PBMCs. This sequence originates from a man aged 18 to 29 in good health. Some clones in this sample may be carry-over from other donors' samples. The V and J genes are TRBV4-1 and TRBJ1-2; no firm D call. CDR3 bases: TGCGCCAGCAGCCAGGCAAAAGGAGTTAGGACTAACTATGGCTACACCTTC. Translation: CASSQAKGVRTNYGYTF.